The entry below describes one T cell receptor (beta chain). The data were produced by immunoSEQ multiplex PCR, yet TCRdb's version contains in-frame clones alone and is incomplete. Among about 98,000 clones listed, roughly nine tenths were seen once. This sample is part of a study of T cell changes during pregnancy in multiple sclerosis. Germline loops: CDR1 LNHDA, CDR2 SQIVND (reference sequence). The ends were cut back, 7 bases at V and 4 bases at J, with 16 bases in the middle. CDR3 length equals 14 residues. The chain couples TRBV19 to TRBJ1-1; the D gene is possibly TRBD1 (5 bases). This specimen was peripheral blood, taken after pregnancy. The clonotype comes from a female donor in good health, enrolled as a control in a pregnancy study. CDR3 in DNA: TGTGCCAGTAACAGGCTAAAGGCGGCCACTGAAGCTTTCTTT. As protein: CASNRLKAATEAFF.